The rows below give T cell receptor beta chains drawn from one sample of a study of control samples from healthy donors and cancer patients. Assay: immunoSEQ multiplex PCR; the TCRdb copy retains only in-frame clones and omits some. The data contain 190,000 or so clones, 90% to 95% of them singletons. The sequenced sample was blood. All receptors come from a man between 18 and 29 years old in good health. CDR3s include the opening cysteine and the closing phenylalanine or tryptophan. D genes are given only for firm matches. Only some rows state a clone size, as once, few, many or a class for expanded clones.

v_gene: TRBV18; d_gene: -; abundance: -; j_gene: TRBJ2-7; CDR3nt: TGTGCCAGCTCACCTAGGGGAACCTCCTACGAGCAGTACTTC; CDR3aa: CASSPRGTSYEQYF
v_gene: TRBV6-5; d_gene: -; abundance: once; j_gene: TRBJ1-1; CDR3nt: TGTGCCAGCAGCTCGGGACAGAACACTGAAGCTTTCTTT; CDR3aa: CASSSGQNTEAFF
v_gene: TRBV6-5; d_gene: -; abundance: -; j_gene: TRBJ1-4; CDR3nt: TGTGCCAGCAGTTTCCTTCGGGGGGGGGCTAATGAAAAACTGTTTTTT; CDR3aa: CASSFLRGGANEKLFF
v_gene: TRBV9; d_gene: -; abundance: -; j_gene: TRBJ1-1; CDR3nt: TGTGCCAGCAGCCCTCCAAAAGGGACAAACACTGAAGCTTTCTTT; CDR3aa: CASSPPKGTNTEAFF
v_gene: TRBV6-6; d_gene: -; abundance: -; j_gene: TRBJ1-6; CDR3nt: TGTGCCAGCAGTCCAGCGGGGGCGATTAGGGGTAATTCACCCCTCCACTTT; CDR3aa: CASSPAGAIRGNSPLHF
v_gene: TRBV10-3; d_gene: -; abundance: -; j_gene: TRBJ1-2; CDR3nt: TGTGCCATCAGAAACATAACTAACTATGGCTACACCTTC; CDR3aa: CAIRNITNYGYTF
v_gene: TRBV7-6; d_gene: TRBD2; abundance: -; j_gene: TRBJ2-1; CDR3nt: TGTGCCAGCAGCCTCAGAAGGGGGACTAGCGGGGAGAATGAGCAGTTCTTC; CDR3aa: CASSLRRGTSGENEQFF
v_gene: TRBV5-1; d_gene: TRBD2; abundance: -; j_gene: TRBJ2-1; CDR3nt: TGCGCCAGCAGCTTGGTGGCGGGGGGCACGGATGAGCAGTTCTTC; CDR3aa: CASSLVAGGTDEQFF
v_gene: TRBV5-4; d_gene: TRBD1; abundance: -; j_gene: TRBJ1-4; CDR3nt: TGTGCCAGCAGCTTTGAGGTGACAGGGGATAAACTGTTTTTT; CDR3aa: CASSFEVTGDKLFF
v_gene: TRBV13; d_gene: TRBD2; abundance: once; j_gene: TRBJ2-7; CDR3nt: TGTGCCAGCAGCTTAGGCGGGGGGGGCGCCTACGAGCAGTACTTC; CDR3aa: CASSLGGGGAYEQYF
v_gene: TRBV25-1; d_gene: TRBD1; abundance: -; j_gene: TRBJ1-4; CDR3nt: TGTGCCAGCAGTGCGCACAGGGGATTAGAAGAAAAACTGTTTTTT; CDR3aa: CASSAHRGLEEKLFF
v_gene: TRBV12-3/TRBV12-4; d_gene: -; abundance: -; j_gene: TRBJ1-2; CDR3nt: TGTGCCAGCAGTTTAGGCAGGCGGCGCTACACCTTC; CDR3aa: CASSLGRRRYTF
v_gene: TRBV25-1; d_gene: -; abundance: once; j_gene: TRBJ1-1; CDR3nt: TGTGCCAGCAGTGATAGTATGGGGGGCCAGGTGAACACTGAAGCTTTCTTT; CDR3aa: CASSDSMGGQVNTEAFF
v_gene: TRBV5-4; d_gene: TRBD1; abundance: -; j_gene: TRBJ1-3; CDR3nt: TGTGCCAGCAGCTCCTATTCGACAGGGGGCAGGTTTGGAAACACCATATATTTT; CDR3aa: CASSSYSTGGRFGNTIYF
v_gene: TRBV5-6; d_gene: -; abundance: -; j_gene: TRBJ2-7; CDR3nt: TGTGCCAGCAGCTTGCAGGGGTTCTCCTACGAGCAGTACTTC; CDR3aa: CASSLQGFSYEQYF
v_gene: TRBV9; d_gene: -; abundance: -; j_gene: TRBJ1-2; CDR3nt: TGTGCCAGCAGCGTAGCAGGGTCCCATGGCTACACCTTC; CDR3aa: CASSVAGSHGYTF
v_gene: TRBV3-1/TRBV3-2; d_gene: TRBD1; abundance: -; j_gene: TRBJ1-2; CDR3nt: TGTGCCAGCAGCCAAGAGTCAGGGGGCATAAGTGGCTACACCTTC; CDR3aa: CASSQESGGISGYTF
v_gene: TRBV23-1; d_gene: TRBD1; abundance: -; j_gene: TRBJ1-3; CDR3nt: TGCGCCAGCAGTCAATCGCGGGGAAGGGGGCCTGGAAACACCATATATTTT; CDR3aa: CASSQSRGRGPGNTIYF
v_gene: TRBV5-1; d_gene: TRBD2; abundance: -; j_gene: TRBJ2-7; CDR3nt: TGCGCCAGCAGCCAGGGACGCGGGGGAGGTAACTCCTACGAGCAGTACTTC; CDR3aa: CASSQGRGGGNSYEQYF
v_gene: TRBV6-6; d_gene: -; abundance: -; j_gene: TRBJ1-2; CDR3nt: TGTGCCAGCAGTCCCGGGACGGGCTCGTTGGGCTATGGCTACACCTTC; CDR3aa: CASSPGTGSLGYGYTF
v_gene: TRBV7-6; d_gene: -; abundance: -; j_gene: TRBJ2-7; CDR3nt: TGTGCCAGCAGCTTAATGCCCGGGCAGCTCTACGAGCAGTACTTC; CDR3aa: CASSLMPGQLYEQYF
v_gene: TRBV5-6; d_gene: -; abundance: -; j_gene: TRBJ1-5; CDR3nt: TGTGCCAGCAGCTTGCTGGGGTTGGGCAATCAGCCCCAGCATTTT; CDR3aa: CASSLLGLGNQPQHF
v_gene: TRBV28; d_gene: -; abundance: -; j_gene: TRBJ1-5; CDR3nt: TGTGCCAGCAGTGGGGGGACTGAGAATCAACCCCAGCATTTT; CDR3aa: CASSGGTENQPQHF
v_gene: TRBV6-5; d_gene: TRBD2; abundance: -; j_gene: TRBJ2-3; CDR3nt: TGTGCCAGCATGGGACTAGCGGCTAGCACAGATACGCAGTATTTT; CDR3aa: CASMGLAASTDTQYF
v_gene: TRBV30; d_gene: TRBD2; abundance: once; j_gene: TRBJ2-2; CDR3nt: TGTGCCTACGGACTAGCGGGGGGTACCGGGGAGCTGTTTTTT; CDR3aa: CAYGLAGGTGELFF
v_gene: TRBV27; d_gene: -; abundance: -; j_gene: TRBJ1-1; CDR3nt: TGTGCCAGCAGTTTATCGACCCGATTCTCAGGGAGGGGGACTGAAGCTTTCTTT; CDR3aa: CASSLSTRFSGRGTEAFF
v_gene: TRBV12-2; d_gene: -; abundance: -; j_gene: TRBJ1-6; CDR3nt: TGTGCTACCCCCGGGACAGCGAATTCACCCCTCCACTTT; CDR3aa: CATPGTANSPLHF
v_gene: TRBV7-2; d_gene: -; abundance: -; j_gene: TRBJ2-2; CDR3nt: TGTGCCAGCAGCTTAGTCATCTTGGGAGGCACCGGGGAGCTGTTTTTT; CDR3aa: CASSLVILGGTGELFF
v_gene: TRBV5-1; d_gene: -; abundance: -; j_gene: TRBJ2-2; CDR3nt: TGCGCCAGCAGCTTAGGTGTAGTTGGGGGGAGAGCCCAGAACACCGGGGAGCTGTTTTTT; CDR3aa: CASSLGVVGGRAQNTGELFF
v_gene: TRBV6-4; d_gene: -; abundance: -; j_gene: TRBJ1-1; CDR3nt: TGTGCCAGCAGTGACGGCACAGGCGGACAAGCTTTCTTT; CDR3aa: CASSDGTGGQAFF
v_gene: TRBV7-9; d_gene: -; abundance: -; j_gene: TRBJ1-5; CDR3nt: TGTGCCAGCAGCCCCGGGCAAAATCAGCCCCAGCATTTT; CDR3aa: CASSPGQNQPQHF
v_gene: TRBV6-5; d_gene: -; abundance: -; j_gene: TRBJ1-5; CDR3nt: TGTGCCAGCAAGGGGGGCGTAAATCAGCCCCAGCATTTT; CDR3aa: CASKGGVNQPQHF
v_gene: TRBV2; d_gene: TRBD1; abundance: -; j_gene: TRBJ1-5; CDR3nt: TGTGCCAGCAGTGGGGTAGGGACAGGGAAAGATCAGCCCCAGCATTTT; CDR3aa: CASSGVGTGKDQPQHF
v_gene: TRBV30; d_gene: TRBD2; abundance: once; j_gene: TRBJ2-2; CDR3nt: TGTGCCTGGAGTCGCCTCCGTAGGACTAGTGGGGGTGACGGGGAGCTGTTTTTT; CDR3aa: CAWSRLRRTSGGDGELFF
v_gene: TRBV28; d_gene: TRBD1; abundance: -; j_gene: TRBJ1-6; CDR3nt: TGTGCCACCAGACAGGGAGAATCACCCCTCCACTTT; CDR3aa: CATRQGESPLHF
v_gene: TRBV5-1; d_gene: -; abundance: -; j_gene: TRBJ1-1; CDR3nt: TGCGCCAGCAGCTTCAGTGGGGAAATGAACACTGAAGCTTTCTTT; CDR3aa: CASSFSGEMNTEAFF
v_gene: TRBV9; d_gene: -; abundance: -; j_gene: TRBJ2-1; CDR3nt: TGTGCCAGCAGCGTCAGGGGGGACCGCGACAATGAGCAGTTCTTC; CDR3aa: CASSVRGDRDNEQFF
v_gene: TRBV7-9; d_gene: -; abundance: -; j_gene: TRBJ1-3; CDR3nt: TGTGCCAGCAGCTTAGGCGGTTCGGACACCATATATTTT; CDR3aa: CASSLGGSDTIYF
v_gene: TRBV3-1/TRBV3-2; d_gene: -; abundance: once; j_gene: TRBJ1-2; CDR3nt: TGTGCCAGCAGCCAAGATAGGGCTGGCTACACCTTC; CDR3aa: CASSQDRAGYTF
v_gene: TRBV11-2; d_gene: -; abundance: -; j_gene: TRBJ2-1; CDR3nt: TGTGCCAGCAGCGCCGCCTCCGGGACGAACAATGAGCAGTTCTTC; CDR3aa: CASSAASGTNNEQFF
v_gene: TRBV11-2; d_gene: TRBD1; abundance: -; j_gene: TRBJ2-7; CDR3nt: TGTGCCAGCAGCTCTTCGAAGGGACAGGTATTCTACGAGCAGTACTTC; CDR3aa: CASSSSKGQVFYEQYF
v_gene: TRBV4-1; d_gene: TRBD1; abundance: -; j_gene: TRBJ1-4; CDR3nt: TGCGCCAGCAGCCAAGGACCGGGACAGGGGAGAGAAAAACTGTTTTTT; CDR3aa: CASSQGPGQGREKLFF
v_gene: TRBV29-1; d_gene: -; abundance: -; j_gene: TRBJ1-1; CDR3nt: TGCAGCGTTTGGGAGACAGGCCATATGAACACTGAAGCTTTCTTT; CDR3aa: CSVWETGHMNTEAFF
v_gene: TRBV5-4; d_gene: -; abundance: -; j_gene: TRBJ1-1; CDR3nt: TGTGCCAGCAGCTTGGACTCTACCACTGAAGCTTTCTTT; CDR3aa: CASSLDSTTEAFF
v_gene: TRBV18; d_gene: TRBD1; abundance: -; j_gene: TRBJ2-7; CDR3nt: TGTGCCAGCTCGCTTACAGGGGCCTCACTAAGGGAGCAGTACTTC; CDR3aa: CASSLTGASLREQYF